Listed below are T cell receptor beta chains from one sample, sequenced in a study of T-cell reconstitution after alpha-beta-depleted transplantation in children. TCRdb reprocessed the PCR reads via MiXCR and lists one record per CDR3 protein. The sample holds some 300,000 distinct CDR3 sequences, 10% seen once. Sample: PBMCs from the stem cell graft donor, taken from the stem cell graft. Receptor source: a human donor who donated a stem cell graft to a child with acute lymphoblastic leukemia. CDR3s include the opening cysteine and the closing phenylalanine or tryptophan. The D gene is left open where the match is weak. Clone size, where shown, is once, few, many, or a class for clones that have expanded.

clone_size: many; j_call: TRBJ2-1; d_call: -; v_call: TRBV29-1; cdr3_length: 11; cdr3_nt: TGCAGCGCTACCTCAGGGTTAGAGCAGTTCTTC; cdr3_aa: CSATSGLEQFF
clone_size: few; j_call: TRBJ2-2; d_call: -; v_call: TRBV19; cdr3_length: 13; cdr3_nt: TGTGCCAGTAGTATTGCAGTTTCCGGGGAGCTGTTTTTT; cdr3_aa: CASSIAVSGELFF
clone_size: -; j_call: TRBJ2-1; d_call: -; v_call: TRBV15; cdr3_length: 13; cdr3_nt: TGTGCCACCAGCCAGGCACCATACAATGAGCAGTTCTTC; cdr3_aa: CATSQAPYNEQFF
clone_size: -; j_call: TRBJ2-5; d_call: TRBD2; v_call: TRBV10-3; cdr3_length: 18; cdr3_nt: TGTGCCATCAGTGACGGACTAGCGGGAGGGAAAAAACAAGAGACCCAGTACTTC; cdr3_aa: CAISDGLAGGKKQETQYF
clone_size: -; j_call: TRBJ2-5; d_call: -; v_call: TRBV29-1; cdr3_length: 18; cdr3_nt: TGCAGCGTTGAAGATCTTTTCGGGGGCCGAAGGGGGGCAGAGACCCAGTACTTC; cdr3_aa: CSVEDLFGGRRGAETQYF
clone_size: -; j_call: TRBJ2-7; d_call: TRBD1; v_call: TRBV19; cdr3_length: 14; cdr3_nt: TGTGCCAGTAGTATAGGGACAGGATCCTACGAGCAGTACTTC; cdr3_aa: CASSIGTGSYEQYF
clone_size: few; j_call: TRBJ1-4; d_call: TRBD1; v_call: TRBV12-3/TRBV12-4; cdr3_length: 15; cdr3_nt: TGTGCCAGCAGCCTGGGACAGGGTGATAATGAAAAACTGTTTTTT; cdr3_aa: CASSLGQGDNEKLFF
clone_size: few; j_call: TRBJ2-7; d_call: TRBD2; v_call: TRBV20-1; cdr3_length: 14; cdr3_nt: TGCAGTGCTACTGGGTCTAGCGGGACCGACGAGCAGTACTTC; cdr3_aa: CSATGSSGTDEQYF
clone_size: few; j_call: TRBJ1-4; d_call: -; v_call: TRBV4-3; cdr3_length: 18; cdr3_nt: TGCGCCAGCAGCCAAGATCCAGGCCGGGGATACTCTAATGAAAAACTGTTTTTT; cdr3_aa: CASSQDPGRGYSNEKLFF
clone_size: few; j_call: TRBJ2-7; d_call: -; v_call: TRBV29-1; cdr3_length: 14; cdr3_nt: TGCAGCGTCGCTGGGAGAGTAGGCTCCTACGAGCAGTACTTC; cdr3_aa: CSVAGRVGSYEQYF
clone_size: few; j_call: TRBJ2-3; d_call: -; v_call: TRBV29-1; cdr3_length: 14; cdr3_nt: TGCAGCGTTGAGGGCTACTTCAGCACAGATACGCAGTATTTT; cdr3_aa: CSVEGYFSTDTQYF
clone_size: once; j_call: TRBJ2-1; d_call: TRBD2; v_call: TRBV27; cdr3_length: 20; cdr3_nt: TGTGCCAGCAGTTCGACCGGACTAGCGGGAGGGCCTAGCTCCTACAATGAGCAGTTCTTC; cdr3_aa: CASSSTGLAGGPSSYNEQFF
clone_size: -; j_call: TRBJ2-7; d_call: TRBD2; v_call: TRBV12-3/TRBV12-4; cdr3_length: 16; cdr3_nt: TGTGCCAGCAGTTTAATAAGGACTAGCGGGCACTACGAGCAGTACTTC; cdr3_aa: CASSLIRTSGHYEQYF
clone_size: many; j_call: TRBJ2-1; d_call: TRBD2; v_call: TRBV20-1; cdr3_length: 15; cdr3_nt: TGCAGTGCTAAGACTAGCGGGAGTTGGTACAATGAGCAGTTCTTC; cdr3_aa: CSAKTSGSWYNEQFF
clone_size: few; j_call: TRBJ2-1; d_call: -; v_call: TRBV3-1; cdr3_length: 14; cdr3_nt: TGTGCCAGCAGCCAAGTGTCGGGACTCATCCCCCAGTTCTTC; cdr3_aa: CASSQVSGLIPQFF
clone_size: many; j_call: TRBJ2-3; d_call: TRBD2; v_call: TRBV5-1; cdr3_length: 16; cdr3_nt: TGCGCCAGCAGCCCAGTAGCGGGAGCGAGCACAGATACGCAGTATTTT; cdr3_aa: CASSPVAGASTDTQYF
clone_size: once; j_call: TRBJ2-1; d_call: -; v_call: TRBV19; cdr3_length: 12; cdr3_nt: TGTGCCAGTAGTATCGCTTCTAATGAGCAGTTCTTC; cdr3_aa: CASSIASNEQFF
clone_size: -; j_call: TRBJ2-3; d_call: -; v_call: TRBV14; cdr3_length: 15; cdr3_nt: TGTGCCAGCAGCCAACGAACGCCTAGCACAGATACGCAGTATTTT; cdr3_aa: CASSQRTPSTDTQYF
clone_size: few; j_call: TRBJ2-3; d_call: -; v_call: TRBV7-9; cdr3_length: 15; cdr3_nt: TGTGCCAGCAGCTTAAGAGGTCCAAGCACAGATACGCAGTATTTT; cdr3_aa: CASSLRGPSTDTQYF
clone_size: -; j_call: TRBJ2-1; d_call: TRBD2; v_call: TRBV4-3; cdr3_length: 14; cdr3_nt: TGCGCCAGCAGCCCCTATAGCGGGAGCGATGAGCAGTTCTTC; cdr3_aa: CASSPYSGSDEQFF
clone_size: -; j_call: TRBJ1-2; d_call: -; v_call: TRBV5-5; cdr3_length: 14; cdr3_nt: TGTGCCAGCAGCTCAGGGTCTCCGACGCGGGGCTACACCTTC; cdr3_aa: CASSSGSPTRGYTF
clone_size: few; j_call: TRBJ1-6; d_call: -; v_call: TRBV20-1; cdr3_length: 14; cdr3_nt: TGCAGTGCTAGTCATAGCTCCTATAATTCACCCCTCCACTTT; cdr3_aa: CSASHSSYNSPLHF
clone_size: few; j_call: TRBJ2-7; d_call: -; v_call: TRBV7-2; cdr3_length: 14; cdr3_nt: TGTGCCAGCAGCTTAGTCAGGCCCCCCTACGAGCAGTACTTC; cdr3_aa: CASSLVRPPYEQYF
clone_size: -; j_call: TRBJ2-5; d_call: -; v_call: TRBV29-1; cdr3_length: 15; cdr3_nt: TGCAGCGTTGAAGGATGGGGGCGAGTTCAAGAGACCCAGTACTTC; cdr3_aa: CSVEGWGRVQETQYF
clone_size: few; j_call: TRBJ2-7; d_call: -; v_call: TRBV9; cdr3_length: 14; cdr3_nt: TGTGCCAGCAGCGATCGCCCCCAATCCTCCGAGCAGTACTTC; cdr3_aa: CASSDRPQSSEQYF
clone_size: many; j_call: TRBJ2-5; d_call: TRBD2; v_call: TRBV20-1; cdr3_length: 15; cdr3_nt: TGCAGTGCTCCTGATAGCGGGAGAGGCCAAGAGACCCAGTACTTC; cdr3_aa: CSAPDSGRGQETQYF
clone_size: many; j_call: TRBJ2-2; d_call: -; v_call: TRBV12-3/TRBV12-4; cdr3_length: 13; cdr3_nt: TGTGCCAGCAGTTCGTCGAACACCGGGGAGCTGTTTTTT; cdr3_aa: CASSSSNTGELFF
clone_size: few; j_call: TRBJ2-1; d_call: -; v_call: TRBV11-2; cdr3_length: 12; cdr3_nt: TGTGCCAGCGGGCTCTTTTACAATGAGCAGTTCTTC; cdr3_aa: CASGLFYNEQFF
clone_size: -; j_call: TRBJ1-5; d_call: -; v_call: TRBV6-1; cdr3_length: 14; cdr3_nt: TGTGCCAGCGTCCGGGGGGGCGGGAATCAGCCCCAGCATTTT; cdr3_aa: CASVRGGGNQPQHF
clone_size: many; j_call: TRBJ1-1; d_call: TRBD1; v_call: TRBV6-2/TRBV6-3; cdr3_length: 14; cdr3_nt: TGTGCCAGCAGCTCCCCACAGGGGCTAGGTGAAGCTTTCTTT; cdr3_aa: CASSSPQGLGEAFF
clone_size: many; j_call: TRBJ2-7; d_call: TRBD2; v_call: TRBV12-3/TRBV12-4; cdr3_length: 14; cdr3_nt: TGTGCCAGCAGCCTCGGGACTAGGAGCCACGAGCAGTACTTC; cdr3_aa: CASSLGTRSHEQYF
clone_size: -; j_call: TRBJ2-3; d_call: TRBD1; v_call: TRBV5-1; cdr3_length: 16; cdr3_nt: TGCGCCAGCAGCTTGTTCGGACAGGGCAACACAGATACGCAGTATTTT; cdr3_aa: CASSLFGQGNTDTQYF
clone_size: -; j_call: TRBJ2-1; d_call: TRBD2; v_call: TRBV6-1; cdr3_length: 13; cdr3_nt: TGTGCCAGCAGGGCTAGCGGGAGAGGTGAGCAGTTCTTC; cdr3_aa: CASRASGRGEQFF
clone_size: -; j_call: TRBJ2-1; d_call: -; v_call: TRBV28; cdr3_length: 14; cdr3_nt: TGTGCCAGCAGTTCGGGGGCCCTTAACAATGAGCAGTTCTTC; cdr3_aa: CASSSGALNNEQFF
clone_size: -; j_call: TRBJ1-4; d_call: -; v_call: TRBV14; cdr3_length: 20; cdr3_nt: TGTGCCAGCAGCCAAGATACGGCAAAAGGGGAGGGAGCAACTAATGAAAAACTGTTTTTT; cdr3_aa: CASSQDTAKGEGATNEKLFF
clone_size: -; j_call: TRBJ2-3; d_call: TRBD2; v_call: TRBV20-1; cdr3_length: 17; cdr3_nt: TGCAGTGCCCGCTTGCCCGCGGGAGGGCCCAACACAGATACGCAGTATTTT; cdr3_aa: CSARLPAGGPNTDTQYF
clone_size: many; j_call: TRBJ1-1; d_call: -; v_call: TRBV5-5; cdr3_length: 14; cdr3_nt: TGTGCCAGCAGCCCGGGATGGGGGTACACTGAAGCTTTCTTT; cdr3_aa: CASSPGWGYTEAFF
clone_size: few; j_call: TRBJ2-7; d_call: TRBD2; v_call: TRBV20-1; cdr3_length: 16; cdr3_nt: TGCAGTGCTAGGAAGCCGGGACTAGCGGTTACCTACGAGCAGTACTTC; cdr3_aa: CSARKPGLAVTYEQYF
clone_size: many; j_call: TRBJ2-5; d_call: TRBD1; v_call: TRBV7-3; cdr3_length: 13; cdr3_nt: TGTGCCAGCAGCGCAACAGGGGAGGAGACCCAGTACTTC; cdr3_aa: CASSATGEETQYF
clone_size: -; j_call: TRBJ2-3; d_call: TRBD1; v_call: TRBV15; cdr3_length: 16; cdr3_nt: TGTGCCACCAGCAGGCGGACAGGGATAAGCACAGATACGCAGTATTTT; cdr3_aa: CATSRRTGISTDTQYF
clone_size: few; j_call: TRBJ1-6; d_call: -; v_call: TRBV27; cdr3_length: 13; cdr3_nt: TGTGCCAGCAGTTTATATCAGGCCTCACCCCTCCACTTT; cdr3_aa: CASSLYQASPLHF
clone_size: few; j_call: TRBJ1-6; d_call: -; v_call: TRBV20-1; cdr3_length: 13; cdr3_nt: TGCAGTGCTAGTCCGACCCGGAATTCACCCCTCCACTTT; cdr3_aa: CSASPTRNSPLHF
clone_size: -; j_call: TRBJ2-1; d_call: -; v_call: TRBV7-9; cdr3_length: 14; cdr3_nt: TGTGCCAGCAGCTTAGCGACTAGAGGCAATGAGCAGTTCTTC; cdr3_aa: CASSLATRGNEQFF
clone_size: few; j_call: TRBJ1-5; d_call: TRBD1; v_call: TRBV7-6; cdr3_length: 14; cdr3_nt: TGTGCCAGCAGCCCCCGACAGGGCGCGGAGCCCCAGCATTTT; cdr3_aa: CASSPRQGAEPQHF
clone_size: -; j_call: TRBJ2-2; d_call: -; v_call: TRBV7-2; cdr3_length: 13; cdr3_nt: TGTGCCAGCAACAATAGGGTATCCGGGGAGCTGTTTTTT; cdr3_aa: CASNNRVSGELFF
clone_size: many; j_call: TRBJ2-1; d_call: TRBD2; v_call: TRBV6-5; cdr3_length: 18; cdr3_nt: TGTGCCAGCAGTTACTCGCGGACTAGCGGACGTTCCTACAATGAGCAGTTCTTC; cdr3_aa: CASSYSRTSGRSYNEQFF
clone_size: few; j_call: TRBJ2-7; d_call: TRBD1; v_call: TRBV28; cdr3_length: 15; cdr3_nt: TGTGCCAGCAGTTTAGGGGGACAGCTTAACTACGAGCAGTACTTC; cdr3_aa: CASSLGGQLNYEQYF
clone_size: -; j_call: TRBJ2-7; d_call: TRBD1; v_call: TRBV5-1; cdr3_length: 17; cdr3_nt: TGCGCCAGCAGCTTTCGACCAGGGGGCTCTGGTTCGTACGAGCAGTACTTC; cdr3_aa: CASSFRPGGSGSYEQYF
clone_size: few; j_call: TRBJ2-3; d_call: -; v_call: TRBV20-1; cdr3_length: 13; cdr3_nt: TGCAGTAATTTAGCGGATTCCACAGATACGCAGTATTTT; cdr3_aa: CSNLADSTDTQYF
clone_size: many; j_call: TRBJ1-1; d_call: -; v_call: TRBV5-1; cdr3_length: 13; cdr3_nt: TGCGCCAGCAGCTCAGTAGGGACGGATGAAGCTTTCTTT; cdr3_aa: CASSSVGTDEAFF